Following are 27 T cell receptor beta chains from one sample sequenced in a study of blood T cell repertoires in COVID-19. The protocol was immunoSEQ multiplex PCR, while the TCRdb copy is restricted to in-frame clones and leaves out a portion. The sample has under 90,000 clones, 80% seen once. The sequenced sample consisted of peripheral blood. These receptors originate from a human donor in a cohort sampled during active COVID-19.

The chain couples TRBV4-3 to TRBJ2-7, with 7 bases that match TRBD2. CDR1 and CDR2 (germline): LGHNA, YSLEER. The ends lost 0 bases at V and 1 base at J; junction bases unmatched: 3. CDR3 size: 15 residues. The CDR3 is CASSQDREASYEQYF. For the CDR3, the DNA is TGCGCCAGCAGCCAAGACCGGGAGGCTTCCTACGAGCAGTACTTC.

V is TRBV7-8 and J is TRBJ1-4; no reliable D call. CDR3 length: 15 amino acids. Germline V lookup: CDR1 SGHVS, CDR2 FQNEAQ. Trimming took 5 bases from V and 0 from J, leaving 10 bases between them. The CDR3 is CASSPNSATNEKLFF. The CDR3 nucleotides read TGTGCCAGCAGCCCGAATTCAGCAACTAATGAAAAACTGTTTTTT. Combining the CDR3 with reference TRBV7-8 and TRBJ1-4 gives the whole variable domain GAGVSQSPRYKVAKRGQDVALRCDPISGHVSLFWYQQALGQGPEFLTYFQNEAQLDKSGLPSDRFFAERPEGSVSTLKIQRTQQEDSAVYLCASSPNSATNEKLFFGSGTQLSVL.

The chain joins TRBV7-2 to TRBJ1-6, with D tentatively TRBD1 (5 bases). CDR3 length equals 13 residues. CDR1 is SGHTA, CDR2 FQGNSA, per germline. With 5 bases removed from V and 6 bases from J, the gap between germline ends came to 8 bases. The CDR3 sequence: CASSLQGNSPLHF. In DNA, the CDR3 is TGTGCCAGCAGCCTGCAGGGTAATTCACCCCTCCACTTT.

This CDR3 is CASGTMVGNEQFF. The CDR3, as DNA: TGTGCCAGCGGGACAATGGTCGGCAATGAGCAGTTCTTC. This chain links TRBV6-4 with TRBJ2-1, with D possibly matching TRBD1 (6 bases). The V end was cut by 8 bases, the J end by 6 bases, with 14 bases between. Germline V gene data show CDR1 as MRHNA and CDR2 as SNTAGT. This CDR3 contains 13 residues.

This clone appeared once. DNA for the CDR3: TGTGCCAGCAGCCCAGACGCCCAGACAGGGCTAAGCAATCAGCCCCAGCATTTT. Its protein is CASSPDAQTGLSNQPQHF. The chain recombines TRBV7-8 with TRBJ1-5; 7 bases line up with TRBD1. Germline V lookup: CDR1 SGHVS, CDR2 FQNEAQ. V shed 5 bases and J 1 base; nucleotides not matched to a gene: 14. CDR3 length: 18 residues.

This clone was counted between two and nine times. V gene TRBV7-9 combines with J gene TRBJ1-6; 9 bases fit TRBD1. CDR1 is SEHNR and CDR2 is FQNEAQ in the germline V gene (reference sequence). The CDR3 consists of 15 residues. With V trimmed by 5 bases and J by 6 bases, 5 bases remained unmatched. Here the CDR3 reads CASSTRQGVNSPLHF. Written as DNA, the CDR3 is TGTGCCAGCAGCACTCGACAGGGGGTTAATTCACCCCTCCACTTT.

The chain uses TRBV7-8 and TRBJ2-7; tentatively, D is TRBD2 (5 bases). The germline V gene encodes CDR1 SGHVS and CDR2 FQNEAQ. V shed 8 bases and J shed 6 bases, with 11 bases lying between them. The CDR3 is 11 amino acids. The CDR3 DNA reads TGTGCCAGCGAGGGAGTGGGCGAGCAGTACTTC. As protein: CASEGVGEQYF.

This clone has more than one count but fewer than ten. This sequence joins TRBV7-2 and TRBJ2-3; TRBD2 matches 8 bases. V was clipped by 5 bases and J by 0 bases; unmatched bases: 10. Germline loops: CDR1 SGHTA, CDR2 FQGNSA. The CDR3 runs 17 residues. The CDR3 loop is CASSASLAGRSTDTQYF. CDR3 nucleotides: TGTGCCAGCAGCGCCTCATTAGCGGGGAGGAGCACAGATACGCAGTATTTT.

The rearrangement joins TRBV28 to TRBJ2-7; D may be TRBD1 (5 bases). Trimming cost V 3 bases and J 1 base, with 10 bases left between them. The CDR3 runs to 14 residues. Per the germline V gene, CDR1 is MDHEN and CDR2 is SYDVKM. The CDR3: CASSFSRVSYEQYF. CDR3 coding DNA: TGTGCCAGCAGTTTCTCCAGGGTTTCCTACGAGCAGTACTTC.

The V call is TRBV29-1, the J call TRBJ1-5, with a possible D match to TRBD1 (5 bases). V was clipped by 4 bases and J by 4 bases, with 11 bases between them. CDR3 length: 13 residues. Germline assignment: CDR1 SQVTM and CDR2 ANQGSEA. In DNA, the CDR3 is TGCAGCGTTGGGGAGGCAGGGAATCAGCCCCAGCATTTT. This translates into CSVGEAGNQPQHF. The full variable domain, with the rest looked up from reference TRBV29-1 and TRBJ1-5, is SAVISQKPSRDICQRGTSLTIQCQVDSQVTMMFWYRQQPGQSLTLIATANQGSEATYESGFVIDKFPISRPNLTFSTLTVSNMSPEDSSIYLCSVGEAGNQPQHFGDGTRLSIL.

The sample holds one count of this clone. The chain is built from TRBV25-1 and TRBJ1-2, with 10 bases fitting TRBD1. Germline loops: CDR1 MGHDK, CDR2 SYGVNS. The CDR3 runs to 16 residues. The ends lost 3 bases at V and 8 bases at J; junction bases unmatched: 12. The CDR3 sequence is CASSDYGTGALRGYTF. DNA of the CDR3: TGTGCCAGCAGTGATTACGGGACAGGGGCACTTCGGGGCTACACCTTC.

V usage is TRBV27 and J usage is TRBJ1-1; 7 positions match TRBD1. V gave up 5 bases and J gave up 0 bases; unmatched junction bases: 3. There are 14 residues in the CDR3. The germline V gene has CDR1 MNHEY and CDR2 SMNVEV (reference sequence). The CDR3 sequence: CASSVQGMNTEAFF. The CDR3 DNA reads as TGTGCCAGCAGTGTACAGGGGATGAACACTGAAGCTTTCTTT.

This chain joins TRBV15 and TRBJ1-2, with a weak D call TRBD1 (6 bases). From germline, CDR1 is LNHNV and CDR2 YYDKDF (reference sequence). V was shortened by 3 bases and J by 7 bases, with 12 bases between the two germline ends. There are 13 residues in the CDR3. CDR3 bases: TGTGCCACCAGCAGCCAAAACAGGGCTGGCTACACCTTC. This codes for CATSSQNRAGYTF.

CDR3 amino acids: CATSDHRGGSTDTQYF. The DNA of the CDR3 is TGTGCCACCAGTGATCACAGGGGGGGGAGCACAGATACGCAGTATTTT. The chain joins TRBV24-1 to TRBJ2-3; D possibly corresponds to TRBD1 (8 bases). CDR3 length: 16 amino acids. With 3 bases removed from V and 0 bases from J, the gap between germline ends came to 12 bases. Per germline, CDR1 KGHDR and CDR2 SFDVKD.

Here the CDR3 DNA reads TGTGCCAGCAGCTTATCAGGGCTTGGGACTGAAGCTTTCTTT. It translates to CASSLSGLGTEAFF. The V gene is TRBV7-9, the J gene TRBJ1-1; D may be TRBD1 (5 bases). Between the trimmed V and J ends, which lost 2 bases and 5 bases, there was a span of 12 bases. CDR3 length equals 14 residues. Germline CDR1 and CDR2: SEHNR and FQNEAQ (reference sequence).

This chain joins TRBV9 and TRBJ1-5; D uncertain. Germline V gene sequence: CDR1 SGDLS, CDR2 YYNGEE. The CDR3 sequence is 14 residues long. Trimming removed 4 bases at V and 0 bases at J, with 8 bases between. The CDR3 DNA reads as TGTGCCAGCAGCCCAGTTGATAGCAATCAGCCCCAGCATTTT. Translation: CASSPVDSNQPQHF. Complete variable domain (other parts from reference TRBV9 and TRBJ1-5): DSGVTQTPKHLITATGQRVTLRCSPRSGDLSVYWYQQSLDQGLQFLIQYYNGEERAKGNILERFSAQQFPDLHSELNLSSLELGDSALYFCASSPVDSNQPQHFGDGTRLSIL.

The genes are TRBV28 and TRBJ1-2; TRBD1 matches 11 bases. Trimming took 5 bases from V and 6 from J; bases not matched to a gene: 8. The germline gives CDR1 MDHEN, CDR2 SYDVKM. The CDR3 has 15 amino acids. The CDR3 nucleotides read TGTGCCAGCAGTCCGCGGACAGGGGGCAGCCATGGCTACACCTTC. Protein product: CASSPRTGGSHGYTF.

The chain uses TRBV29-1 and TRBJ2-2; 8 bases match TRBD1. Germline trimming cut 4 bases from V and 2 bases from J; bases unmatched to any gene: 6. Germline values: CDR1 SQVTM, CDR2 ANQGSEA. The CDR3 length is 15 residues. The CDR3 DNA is TGCAGCGTTGCTGGACAGGGAATAAACACCGGGGAGCTGTTTTTT. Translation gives CSVAGQGINTGELFF.

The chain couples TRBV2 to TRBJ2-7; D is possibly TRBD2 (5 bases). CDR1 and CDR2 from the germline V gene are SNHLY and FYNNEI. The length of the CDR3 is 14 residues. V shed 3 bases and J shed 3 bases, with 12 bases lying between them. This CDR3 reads CASSDLRGDYEQYF. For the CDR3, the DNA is TGTGCCAGCAGTGATCTTCGGGGAGACTACGAGCAGTACTTC.

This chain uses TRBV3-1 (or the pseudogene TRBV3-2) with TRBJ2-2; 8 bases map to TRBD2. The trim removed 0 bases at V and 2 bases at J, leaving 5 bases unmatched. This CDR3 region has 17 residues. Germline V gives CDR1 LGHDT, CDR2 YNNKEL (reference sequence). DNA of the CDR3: TGTGCCAGCAGCCAAGAGAGTAGCGGGGCCAACACCGGGGAGCTGTTTTTT. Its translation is CASSQESSGANTGELFF.

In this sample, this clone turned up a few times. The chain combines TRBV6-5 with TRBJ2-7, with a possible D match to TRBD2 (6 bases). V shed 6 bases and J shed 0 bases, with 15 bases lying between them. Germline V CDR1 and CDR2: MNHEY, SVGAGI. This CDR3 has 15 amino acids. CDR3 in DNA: TGTGCCAGCAGCACCGGGACTGTAAGCTCCTACGAGCAGTACGTC. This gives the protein CASSTGTVSSYEQYV.

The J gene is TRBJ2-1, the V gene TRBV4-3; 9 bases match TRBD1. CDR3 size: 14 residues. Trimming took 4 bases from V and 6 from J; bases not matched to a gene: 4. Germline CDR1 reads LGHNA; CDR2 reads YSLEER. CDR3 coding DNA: TGCGCCAGCAGCCTTCGGACAGGGGCCAATGAGCAGTTCTTC. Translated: CASSLRTGANEQFF.

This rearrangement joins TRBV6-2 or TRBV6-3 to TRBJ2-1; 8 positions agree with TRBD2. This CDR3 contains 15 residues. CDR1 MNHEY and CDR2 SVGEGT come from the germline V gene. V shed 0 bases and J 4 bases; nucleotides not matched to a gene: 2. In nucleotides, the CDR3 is TGTGCCAGCAGTTACTCTCGGGAGGGGTACAATGAGCAGTTCTTC. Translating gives CASSYSREGYNEQFF.

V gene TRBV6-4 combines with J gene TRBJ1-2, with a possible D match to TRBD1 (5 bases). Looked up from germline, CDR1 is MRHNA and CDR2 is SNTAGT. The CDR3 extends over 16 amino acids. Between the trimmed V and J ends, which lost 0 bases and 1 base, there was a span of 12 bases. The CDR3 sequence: CASSDSFRQFNYGYTF. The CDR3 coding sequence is TGTGCCAGCAGTGACTCCTTCCGACAGTTTAACTATGGCTACACCTTC.

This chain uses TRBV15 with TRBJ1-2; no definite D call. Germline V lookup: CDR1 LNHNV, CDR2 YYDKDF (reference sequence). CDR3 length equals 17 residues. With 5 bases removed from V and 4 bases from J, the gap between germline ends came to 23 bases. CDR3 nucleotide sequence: TGTGCCACCAGCCCAGACGTTGGTGGGCTTGGCCTCTATGGCTACACCTTC. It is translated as CATSPDVGGLGLYGYTF.

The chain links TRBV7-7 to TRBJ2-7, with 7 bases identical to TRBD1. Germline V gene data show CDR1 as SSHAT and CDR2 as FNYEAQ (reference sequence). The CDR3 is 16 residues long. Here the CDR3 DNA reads TGTGCTAGCAGCTTAGGTCGTTACAGGGGTAAGTACGAGCAGTACGTC. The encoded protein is CASSLGRYRGKYEQYV.

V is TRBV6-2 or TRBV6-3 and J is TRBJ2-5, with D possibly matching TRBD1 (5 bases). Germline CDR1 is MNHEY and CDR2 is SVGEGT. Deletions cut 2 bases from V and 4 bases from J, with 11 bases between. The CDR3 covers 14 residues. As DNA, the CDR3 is TGTGCCAGCAGTTACAGTCAGGGAAGAGAGACCCAGTACTTC. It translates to CASSYSQGRETQYF.